This record covers a single T cell receptor (beta chain). The target antigen is unknown. Each individual donor underwent a draw of ten milliliters of peripheral blood. This sample is drawn from a study of blood T cells in healthy people across ages. Study at large: About one barcoded beta molecule was captured per two T cells (by template switching).

It was with a sample-barcoded 5' primer and a J-beta primer mix that a second PCR of roughly 7 to 12 cycles was run. The template-switch adaptor, which had 12 random nucleotides, put a tag on each cDNA molecule. TCRdb used MiXCR to reprocess the 5' RACE reads, holding one entry per CDR3 protein. The repertoire holds some 900,000 distinct CDR3 sequences, with under 50% as singletons. Overall study results and limits: Observed TCR beta diversity per million T cells went down as age went up. This fall followed a roughly linear course with age.

The sequence was obtained from a man aged 25 to 45 in good health. Sequenced material: blood.

This CDR3 is CASSYSSLGAEQYF. In DNA, the CDR3 is TGTGCCAGCAGTTACTCGTCTCTGGGGGCCGAGCAGTACTTC. V gene TRBV6-5 combines with J gene TRBJ2-7, with D possibly matching TRBD1 (6 bases). The CDR3 sequence is 14 residues long. V was cut by 0 bases and J by 6 bases, with 12 bases left in between. The germline V gene has CDR1 MNHEY and CDR2 SVGAGI.